This entry is about one TCR beta chain. Its specificity is not known. This entry comes from a study of cytotoxic CD8 clonotypes in ibrutinib-treated CLL. V was clipped by 2 bases and J by 3 bases; unmatched bases: 4. The CDR3 runs 14 residues. Germline loops: CDR1 SGHRS, CDR2 YFSETQ. General observations from the study: Clonotypes that were public were uncommon, and they contracted or stayed stable on treatment. Ibrutinib response saw clonality rise, and progression saw it return toward baseline.

Deep sequencing aimed at 1 in 200,000 to 1 in 1 million T cells' resolution. Method: immunoSEQ multiplex PCR; TCRdb's copy keeps in-frame clones and lacks some. The table includes hundreds of thousands of clones, 79% detected once. The sequences come from PBMCs, collected after 12 months of ibrutinib treatment. This clonotype was sampled from a human donor with chronic lymphocytic leukemia. The chain is built from TRBV5-1 and TRBJ2-7, with TRBD2 identical over 8 bases. The CDR3 region is CASSFTTSDYEQYF. The DNA for the CDR3 is TGCGCCAGCAGCTTTACGACTAGCGACTACGAGCAGTACTTC.